This T cell receptor (beta chain) was captured in a study of Ad26.COV2.S vaccination and SARS-CoV-2 variants. Study observations and caveats: Placebo recipients trailed vaccine recipients in spike-specific TCR breadth.

This clone was counted a single time. Its specificity is unknown. CDR3 length: 15 amino acids. Per germline, CDR1 MNHEY and CDR2 SMNVEV (reference sequence). Trimming stripped 4 bases from V and 3 bases from J, with 16 bases between. The data were produced by immunoSEQ multiplex PCR, yet TCRdb's version contains in-frame clones alone and is incomplete. This sample has 300,000 to 500,000 clones, with approximately 86% found just once. Described treatment: roughly 19 received Ad26.COV2.S at low or high dose, single or two shots; 5 received placebo; per-sample allocation not given. Day 63 following the first vaccine or placebo injection was when the samples were taken.

This TCR was sampled from a person between 18 and 60 years old who received the Ad26.COV2.S COVID-19 vaccine or a placebo. The genes are TRBV27 and TRBJ2-7; D is possibly TRBD1 (5 bases). Sample: peripheral blood, taken in a trial of Ad26.COV2.S vaccine versus placebo. The CDR3 spells CASSSFQGQNYEQYF. DNA of the CDR3: TGTGCCAGCAGTTCTTTTCAGGGTCAGAACTACGAGCAGTACTTC.